This section outlines one TCR beta chain sequence together with its context. This clonotype has ten or more counts. Its antigen is not yet known. Per-nucleotide qualities are absent, and no much larger clonotype sits a single base away. Sequences DFQATT (CDR1) and SNEGSKA (CDR2) are obtained from the germline V gene (reference sequence). Unmatched junction bases come to 14, with V trimmed by 6 bases and J by 6 bases. The CDR3 runs 15 amino acids, cysteine and phenylalanine included. Kept here is only the CDR3 DNA, which spans 45 bases and is read in frame from base 1. Amplification of TCR beta CDR3 regions was carried out from RNA transcripts. The first round of RT-PCR for the TCR CDR3 was performed with the HTBI primer set and the Qiagen OneStep RT-PCR kit. Libraries were constructed in a second round of multiplex PCR, after which size selection and purification were performed. Paired-end sequencing of the libraries was performed with 100 bp reads on an Illumina HiSeq2000. The original pipeline was this. SOAPnuke was used to process the raw data, with reads discarded if the reads contained adapters or uncalled bases, had a mean Phred below 15, or lacked an exact constant-primer or identifier match. COPE v1.2.5 was used to merge high-quality paired reads, and clonotypes were defined as unique nucleotide sequences. MiTCR v1.1 was used to align the clonotypes against IMGT TRBV, TRBD and TRBJ reference segments. The analysis included only V-J combinations with a frequency above 0.0001, which together covered more than 98% of the repertoires. The TCS score was defined as F50 (clonal expansion) divided by E x V (chaos), with BLOSUM62-based TCRdist calculated between CDR3 peptides within each V-J. Welch's t-statistics and random forest reduced roughly 540 V-J features to roughly 13, which were used in a naive Bayes classifier (R e1071). The public sequencing data were trimmed at Q25 with fastp and processed into clonotypes with MiXCR by TCRdb, which kept only in-frame beta chains. Each record represents a unique CDR3 protein, reported with the most common genes and DNA among its rows. These V and J calls rely on TCRdb rather than the paper's analysis. Counted in this sample were approximately 370,000 distinct CDR3 sequences; approximately 17% of them appeared once. Around a third of the sample belongs to the ten largest clones.

The sample is drawn from a study of T cells in Graves' hyperthyroidism and ophthalmopathy (dated by TCRdb to about 2019). Study-level background: Peripheral blood was sampled at the time of initial diagnosis, prior to any treatment. TCR V-J signatures able to tell the groups apart were searched for in a discovery cohort of 95 to 100 patients, of whom roughly 42 had Graves' ophthalmopathy and around 57 had stable Graves' hyperthyroidism. Prospective prediction of ophthalmopathy was tested in an independent validation cohort consisting of 18 to 20 hyperthyroidism patients and 15 to 17 patients who later progressed to ophthalmopathy. The 95 to 100 discovery patients were randomly divided into training and test sets at a 7:3 ratio. In several Graves' hyperthyroidism patients, the study also compared T-cell repertoires from thyroid tissue with T-cell repertoires from blood. Following sampling, methimazole starting at 30 mg daily was given to hyperthyroidism patients, and high-dose intravenous methylprednisolone was given to ophthalmopathy patients. According to the paper, TCR Vbeta CDR3 sequencing was carried out on roughly 130 peripheral blood samples, which came from over 40 ophthalmopathy, around 75 hyperthyroidism and about 17 progressor patients.

What the study reported, not specific to this receptor: A model built on a 13 V-J signature distinguished ophthalmopathy from stable hyperthyroidism, reaching 87.88% sensitivity and around 81% specificity in cross-validation and 80%/75% in testing. During validation, the model predicted progression to ophthalmopathy a median of about 5.9 months ahead of onset, with around 71% sensitivity and 72% to 85% specificity. No statistical method was used to fix the sample size in advance, and group allocation was not hidden from the investigators. Most expanded thyroid clonotypes (frequency above 0.001) were also found in blood, which suggests that blood repertoires may mirror thyroid immune responses.

Hyperthyroidism patients were aged 18 to 65 years and newly diagnosed, with disease duration of less than 2 months. Patients with uncontrolled infections, other autoimmune diseases, pregnancy or lactation were excluded. Diagnoses were established on the basis of clinical symptoms, serum thyroxine and TRAb, thyroid ultrasound, and orbital computed tomography. Blood from progressor patients was drawn when they were first diagnosed with hyperthyroidism, before any ophthalmopathy symptoms appeared. Ficoll-Paque density gradient centrifugation was used to isolate PBMCs from approximately 10 ml of fresh peripheral blood. Patients classed as progressors first received a Graves' hyperthyroidism diagnosis and then went on to develop ophthalmopathy during follow-up. Total RNA was extracted using Trizol reagent, and RNA quality was assessed on an Agilent 2100 Bioanalyzer.

This TCR came from a woman younger than 45 with Graves' hyperthyroidism that later progressed to Graves' ophthalmopathy. The sequenced material came from blood. The rearranged segments are TRBV20-1 and TRBJ2-3, and TRBD2 aligns with 8 junction nucleotides. Here is the DNA: TGCAGTGCCACGATTTATAGCGGGATCATCGATACGCAGTATTTT. Its amino acids are CSATIYSGIIDTQYF.